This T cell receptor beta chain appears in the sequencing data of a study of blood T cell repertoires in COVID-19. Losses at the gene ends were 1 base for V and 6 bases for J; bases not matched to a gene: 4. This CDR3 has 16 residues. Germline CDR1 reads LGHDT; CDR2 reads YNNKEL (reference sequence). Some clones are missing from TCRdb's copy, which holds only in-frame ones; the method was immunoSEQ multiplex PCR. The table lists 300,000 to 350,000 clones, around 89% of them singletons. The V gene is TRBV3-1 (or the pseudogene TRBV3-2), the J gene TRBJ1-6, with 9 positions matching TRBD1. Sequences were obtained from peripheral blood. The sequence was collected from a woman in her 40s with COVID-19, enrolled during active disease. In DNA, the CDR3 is TGTGCCAGCAGCCAAGGGGGACAGGGTTTTAATTCACCCCTCCACTTT. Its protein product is CASSQGGQGFNSPLHF.